Each of the 8 T cell receptor beta chains below was sequenced from the same sample in a study of T-cell memory formation after mild COVID-19. TCRdb independently ran MiXCR on the 5' RACE reads; one entry per CDR3 protein. Found here are more than 300,000 distinct CDR3 sequences, around 13% of them singletons; the top ten hold approximately 22%. The sample consisted of PBMCs or a T cell subset sorted from them (not recorded which). These receptors were taken from a man aged 18 to 35 who had mild COVID-19 (a few samples of this study predate the infection). Cell type and time point are not known.

This rearrangement joins TRBV6-2 or TRBV6-3 to TRBJ1-1; D unresolved. V was trimmed by 0 bases and J by 1 base, leaving 15 bases between them. The CDR3 is made up of 17 amino acids. CDR1 MNHEY and CDR2 SVGEGT come from the germline V gene. In DNA form, the CDR3 reads TGTGCCAGCAGTTACTCGACAAACAGCAGACCGAACACTGAAGCTTTCTTT. Translating it yields CASSYSTNSRPNTEAFF.

The genes are TRBV4-3 and TRBJ2-3; 12 bases match TRBD2. Germline CDR1 reads LGHNA; CDR2 reads YSLEER. Trimming at V came to 5 bases and at J to 4 bases, leaving 10 bases not matched to a gene. This CDR3 comprises 17 residues. As DNA, the CDR3 is TGCGCCAGCAGCGTCCTAGCGGGGGGGCCTGTGGCAGATACGCAGTATTTT. Its protein is CASSVLAGGPVADTQYF.

The genes are TRBV18 and TRBJ1-1; D perhaps matches TRBD1 (6 bases). Deletions cut 6 bases from V and 4 bases from J, with 15 bases between. The V gene's germline CDR1 is KGHSH and CDR2 LQKENI. The CDR3 runs 14 residues. The CDR3 sequence is CASSVRGVGTEAFF. For the CDR3, the DNA is TGTGCCAGCTCGGTCAGGGGAGTAGGCACTGAAGCTTTCTTT.

This clonotype was found many times. This chain connects TRBV7-9 to TRBJ2-6; D is ambiguous. The CDR3 sequence is 14 residues long. V was clipped by 5 bases and J by 0 bases, with 5 bases between them. The germline CDR1 and CDR2 sequences are SEHNR and FQNEAQ (reference sequence). CDR3: CASSPSSGANVLTF. The CDR3 DNA reads TGTGCCAGCAGCCCGAGCTCTGGGGCCAACGTCCTGACTTTC.

This clonotype came up a few times. V usage is TRBV7-9 and J usage is TRBJ2-5; 7 nucleotides agree with TRBD1. From germline, CDR1 is SEHNR and CDR2 FQNEAQ (reference sequence). The V and J ends lost 5 bases and 1 base, in that order; junction bases with no gene match: 7. The CDR3 loop spans 15 amino acids. DNA of the CDR3: TGTGCCAGCAGCCAGGGGGTAGGGGCCCAAGAGACCCAGTACTTC. This codes for CASSQGVGAQETQYF.

This clonotype has more than one count but fewer than ten. This chain joins TRBV6-5 and TRBJ1-1, with a tentative D call TRBD1 (6 bases). This CDR3 region has 10 residues. Trimming shortened V by 11 bases and J by 7 bases, and 11 bases separated the two germline ends. Germline V gene data show CDR1 as MNHEY and CDR2 as SVGAGI. CDR3 coding DNA: TGTGCCGCCGGGGGCCATGAAGCTTTCTTT. Amino acids: CAAGGHEAFF.

The rearrangement links TRBV27 to TRBJ2-5; D is unclear. Germline V gene lookup returns CDR1 MNHEY and CDR2 SMNVEV (reference sequence). This CDR3 is built from 16 residues. V shed 4 bases and J shed 5 bases, with 20 bases lying between them. Written as DNA, the CDR3 is TGTGCCAGCAGTTCAGGTTTTGGCCCCAGGTCGGAGACCCAGTACTTC. Amino acid sequence: CASSSGFGPRSETQYF.

This sequence joins TRBV6-1 and TRBJ2-3, with TRBD1 as a possible D gene (6 bases). The germline CDR1 and CDR2 sequences are MNHNS and SASEGT. CDR3 length: 14 residues. With 3 bases removed from V and 6 bases from J, the gap between germline ends came to 13 bases. The CDR3 bases are TGTGCCAGCAGTGAGGTTGGAACAGGGGATACGCAGTATTTT. As protein: CASSEVGTGDTQYF.